This T cell receptor beta chain was identified during a study of control samples from healthy donors and cancer patients (TCRdb year 2020). From the germline V gene, CDR1 is SGHRS and CDR2 is YFSETQ. Including cysteine and phenylalanine, the CDR3 has 11 amino acids. The DNA shown is the 33-base CDR3, in frame from base 1. The trim is 7 bases for V and 5 bases for J, with a gap of 9 bases between the germline ends. A word on this clone: What this receptor recognizes is not known. Per-base qualities were not stored, and no clone one base away is much larger.

The library was produced with the immunoSEQ multiplex PCR assay. The table comes from immuneACCESS by way of TCRdb, which keeps in-frame sequences with V and J called. Part of the clones is missing from these tables; in studies checked, under half for an unresolved V gene and the rest for unknown reasons. Present in this sample are some 130,000 clones, just under 95% of which were seen just once. The leading ten clones occupy around 5.4% of the sample. The chain was built from TRBV5-1 and TRBJ2-5; the D call is tentative, TRBD1 or TRBD2, as each matches 5 bases. The clonotype comes from a man aged 18 to 30 in good health. Input material: blood. The nucleotide sequence is TGCGCCAGCCGTTGGGGGGAGACCCAGTACTTC. This codes for CASRWGETQYF.